This record concerns one TCR beta chain sequence. What it binds is not known. The CDR3 totals 14 residues. The germline V and J ends were trimmed by 5 bases and 0 bases, with 8 bases remaining between them. The germline V gene has CDR1 MNHEY and CDR2 SVGAGI. This entry is derived from a study of T-cell memory formation after mild COVID-19. General study findings and limits: Day 15 to 85 contracting clones showed balanced CD4/CD8; day 15 to 37 expanders favored CD4+. Nothing showed for sure that second-wave clones peaking on day 37 were SARS-CoV-2 specific.

TCRdb passed the 5' RACE reads through MiXCR, listing each CDR3 protein once. The table shows under 250,000 distinct CDR3 sequences, with 8% to 11% occurring only once. This sequence originates from a man between 18 and 35 years old who had mild COVID-19 (a few samples of this study predate the infection). Cell type and time point are not known. The V and J genes are TRBV6-5 and TRBJ1-3; possibly TRBD1 for D (6 bases). Sequencing input: PBMCs or a T cell subset sorted from them (not recorded which). The CDR3: CASSPDSSGNTIYF. DNA of the CDR3: TGTGCCAGCAGTCCGGACAGCTCTGGAAACACCATATATTTT.